This T cell receptor (beta chain) is drawn from a study of T cell repertoires in cytomegalovirus infection. Notes on this clonotype: Antigen: not known.

CDR1 and CDR2 from the germline V gene are LNHDA and SQIVND (reference sequence). The CDR3 sequence is 14 residues long. The V and J ends lost 6 bases and 0 bases respectively, with 9 bases between them. TCRdb recomputed calls from the reads with MiXCR, one row per CDR3 protein. The data show over 250,000 distinct CDR3 sequences, with approximately 22% seen just once and around 20% held by the top ten. This sample comprised cultured PBMCs, obtained from culture after CMV antigen stimulation. The rearrangement links TRBV19 to TRBJ2-4, with D unclear. The source of this sequence is a human donor in good health (CMV status not recorded). Some clones in this sample may be carry-over from other donors' samples. CDR3 bases: TGTGCCAGTAGCCCCGACGGAGCCAAAAACATTCAGTACTTC. It is translated as CASSPDGAKNIQYF.